These T cell receptor beta chains were read from a single sample in a study of T cell responses to AZD1222 COVID-19 vaccine. Assay used: immunoSEQ multiplex PCR; TCRdb lists only in-frame clones, some missing. This sample has 100,000 to 150,000 clones, with roughly 90% found just once. The sample here was peripheral blood, taken on day 0 of AZD1222 vaccination. The receptors here all came from an adult in good health. Each CDR3 is given with its conserved first and last residue. Fields, in order: V gene, J gene, D gene, clone size, CDR3 protein, CDR3 DNA. A D gene is named only where the DNA matches it firmly. Rows may omit the clone size; those that give it use once, few, many or a size class.

v_gene: TRBV3-1/TRBV3-2
j_gene: TRBJ2-3
d_gene: .
abundance: once
CDR3aa: CASSPGPFTDTQYF
CDR3nt: TGTGCCAGCAGCCCCGGGCCATTCACAGATACGCAGTATTTT

v_gene: TRBV28
j_gene: TRBJ2-7
d_gene: .
abundance: .
CDR3aa: CASRLRKDLSYEQYF
CDR3nt: TGTGCCAGCAGACTCCGAAAGGACCTATCCTACGAGCAGTACTTC

v_gene: TRBV12-3/TRBV12-4
j_gene: TRBJ1-1
d_gene: .
abundance: .
CDR3aa: CASTSRGEAFF
CDR3nt: TGTGCCAGCACTAGCAGGGGCGAAGCTTTCTTT

v_gene: TRBV11-2
j_gene: TRBJ2-4
d_gene: .
abundance: .
CDR3aa: CASSLAREVNIQYF
CDR3nt: TGTGCCAGCAGCTTAGCCAGGGAAGTAAACATTCAGTACTTC

v_gene: TRBV27
j_gene: TRBJ2-5
d_gene: TRBD2
abundance: .
CDR3aa: CASSMGLAGETQYF
CDR3nt: TGTGCCAGCAGTATGGGACTAGCGGGAGAGACCCAGTACTTC

v_gene: TRBV30
j_gene: TRBJ2-7
d_gene: .
abundance: .
CDR3aa: CAWRGTGPSYEQYF
CDR3nt: TGTGCCTGGAGGGGAACTGGACCTTCCTACGAGCAGTACTTC

v_gene: TRBV28
j_gene: TRBJ2-7
d_gene: .
abundance: .
CDR3aa: CASTPAGTQNYEQYF
CDR3nt: TGTGCCAGCACACCCGCCGGGACTCAGAACTACGAGCAGTACTTC

v_gene: TRBV5-1
j_gene: TRBJ1-2
d_gene: TRBD1
abundance: few
CDR3aa: CASSQGGMTTANYGYTF
CDR3nt: TGCGCCAGCAGCCAGGGGGGAATGACGACCGCTAACTATGGCTACACCTTC

v_gene: TRBV6-6
j_gene: TRBJ2-1
d_gene: .
abundance: .
CDR3aa: CASSYPPQRKGSDYNEQFF
CDR3nt: TGTGCCAGCAGCTACCCACCCCAGCGTAAGGGGAGTGACTACAATGAGCAGTTCTTC

v_gene: TRBV9
j_gene: TRBJ2-2
d_gene: .
abundance: .
CDR3aa: CASSAKTGELFF
CDR3nt: TGTGCCAGCAGCGCGAAGACCGGGGAGCTGTTTTTT

v_gene: TRBV12-3/TRBV12-4
j_gene: TRBJ1-5
d_gene: .
abundance: .
CDR3aa: CASSIGQPQHF
CDR3nt: TGTGCCAGCAGTATTGGTCAGCCCCAGCATTTT

v_gene: TRBV3-1/TRBV3-2
j_gene: TRBJ2-3
d_gene: .
abundance: .
CDR3aa: CASSLRATDTQYF
CDR3nt: TGTGCCAGCAGCCTTCGAGCCACAGATACGCAGTATTTT

v_gene: TRBV24-1
j_gene: TRBJ1-2
d_gene: .
abundance: .
CDR3aa: CATSDPTGGDGSYGYTF
CDR3nt: TGTGCCACCAGTGATCCCACGGGGGGCGACGGGTCCTATGGCTACACCTTC

v_gene: TRBV9
j_gene: TRBJ2-7
d_gene: TRBD2
abundance: .
CDR3aa: CASSGTSAAGQYF
CDR3nt: TGTGCCAGCAGCGGGACTAGCGCCGCAGGGCAGTACTTC

v_gene: TRBV10-3
j_gene: TRBJ2-7
d_gene: .
abundance: .
CDR3aa: CAISESVMGREREQYF
CDR3nt: TGTGCCATCAGTGAGTCGGTCATGGGGCGCGAGCGCGAGCAGTACTTC

v_gene: TRBV11-3
j_gene: TRBJ2-1
d_gene: .
abundance: .
CDR3aa: CASSFTGRERQFF
CDR3nt: TGTGCCAGCAGCTTTACGGGACGGGAGCGGCAGTTCTTC

v_gene: TRBV7-3
j_gene: TRBJ2-2
d_gene: TRBD1
abundance: .
CDR3aa: CASSLRDRTTGELFF
CDR3nt: TGTGCCAGCAGCTTAAGGGACAGGACTACCGGGGAGCTGTTTTTT